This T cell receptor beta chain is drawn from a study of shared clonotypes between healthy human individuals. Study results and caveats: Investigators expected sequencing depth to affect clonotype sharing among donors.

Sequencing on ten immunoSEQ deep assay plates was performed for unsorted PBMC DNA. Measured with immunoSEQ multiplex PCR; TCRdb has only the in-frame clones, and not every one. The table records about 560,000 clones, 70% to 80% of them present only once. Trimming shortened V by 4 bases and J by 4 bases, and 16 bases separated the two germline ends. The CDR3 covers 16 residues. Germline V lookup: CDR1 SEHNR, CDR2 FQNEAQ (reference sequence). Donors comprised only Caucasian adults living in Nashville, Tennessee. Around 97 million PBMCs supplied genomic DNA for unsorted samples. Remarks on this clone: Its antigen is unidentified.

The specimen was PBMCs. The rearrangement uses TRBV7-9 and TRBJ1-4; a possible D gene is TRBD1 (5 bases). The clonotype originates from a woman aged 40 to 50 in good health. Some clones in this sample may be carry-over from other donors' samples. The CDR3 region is CASSSGTLGHNEKLFF. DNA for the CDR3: TGTGCCAGCAGCTCCGGGACTCTTGGGCATAATGAAAAACTGTTTTTT.